A selection of T cell receptor beta chains follows, all from one sample in a study of control samples from healthy donors and cancer patients. TCRdb's copy holds only in-frame clones and misses some; the assay was immunoSEQ multiplex PCR. The sample yields roughly 160,000 clones, 80% to 90% seen once. Sequencing used blood. These receptor sequences come from a woman in her 30s in good health. Each CDR3 is given with its conserved first and last residue. The D gene is left open where the match is weak. Clone size is given for some rows only: seen once, a few or many times, or a class if the clone is expanded.

CDR3: CASNRLGQYQETQYF
DNA: TGCGCCAGCAACCGCTTAGGCCAGTACCAAGAGACCCAGTACTTC
size: .
J: TRBJ2-5
D: .
length: 15
V: TRBV5-1

CDR3: CASSSDLGDTQYF
DNA: TGTGCCAGCAGTTCTGACCTAGGAGATACGCAGTATTTT
size: .
J: TRBJ2-3
D: .
length: 13
V: TRBV6-4

CDR3: CASSRTGRDTIYF
DNA: TGCGCCAGCAGCCGGACAGGGAGAGACACCATATATTTT
size: .
J: TRBJ1-3
D: TRBD1
length: 13
V: TRBV5-1

CDR3: CASTGSEGGEAFF
DNA: TGTGCCAGCACGGGGTCCGAGGGGGGTGAAGCTTTCTTT
size: few
J: TRBJ1-1
D: .
length: 13
V: TRBV28

CDR3: CASGGWGTGELFF
DNA: TGTGCCAGTGGGGGCTGGGGCACCGGGGAGCTGTTTTTT
size: .
J: TRBJ2-2
D: .
length: 13
V: TRBV19

CDR3: CASGTGYGELFF
DNA: TGTGCCAGCGGGACAGGGTACGGGGAGCTGTTTTTT
size: .
J: TRBJ2-2
D: TRBD1
length: 12
V: TRBV2

CDR3: CASRRWMDTEAFF
DNA: TGTGCCAGCAGAAGGTGGATGGACACTGAAGCTTTCTTT
size: .
J: TRBJ1-1
D: .
length: 13
V: TRBV6-5

CDR3: CASSSYLQGADHYGYTF
DNA: TGTGCCAGCAGCTCCTACCTACAGGGGGCTGATCACTATGGCTACACCTTC
size: .
J: TRBJ1-2
D: TRBD1
length: 17
V: TRBV7-9

CDR3: CATTSLPDTQYF
DNA: TGTGCCACCACTTCCTTGCCAGATACGCAGTATTTT
size: few
J: TRBJ2-3
D: .
length: 12
V: TRBV28

CDR3: CASSQWLAGDKNIQYF
DNA: TGTGCCAGCAGCCAATGGCTAGCGGGAGACAAAAACATTCAGTACTTC
size: .
J: TRBJ2-4
D: TRBD2
length: 16
V: TRBV4-2

CDR3: CASSKDRQGNTIYF
DNA: TGCGCCAGCAGCAAGGACCGGCAGGGAAACACCATATATTTT
size: .
J: TRBJ1-3
D: .
length: 14
V: TRBV5-1

CDR3: CASSTGQNTEAFF
DNA: TGTGCCAGCAGTACCGGACAGAACACTGAAGCTTTCTTT
size: .
J: TRBJ1-1
D: .
length: 13
V: TRBV12-3/TRBV12-4

CDR3: CASSEGDTRPHF
DNA: TGTGCCAGCAGTGAAGGGGACACCCGCCCTCATTTT
size: .
J: TRBJ1-5
D: .
length: 12
V: TRBV12-3/TRBV12-4

CDR3: CASSYAAGTGRTDTQYF
DNA: TGCGCCAGCAGCTACGCCGCGGGGACCGGGAGAACAGATACGCAGTATTTT
size: .
J: TRBJ2-3
D: .
length: 17
V: TRBV5-1

CDR3: CASNVASGISEQFF
DNA: TGTGCCAGCAACGTCGCTAGCGGGATTAGTGAGCAGTTCTTC
size: .
J: TRBJ2-1
D: TRBD2
length: 14
V: TRBV7-2

CDR3: CASSLAGQGDTGELFF
DNA: TGCGCCAGCAGCTTGGCCGGACAGGGAGACACCGGGGAGCTGTTTTTT
size: .
J: TRBJ2-2
D: TRBD1
length: 16
V: TRBV5-1

CDR3: CASSGWGEQETQYF
DNA: TGTGCCAGCAGTGGATGGGGGGAACAAGAGACCCAGTACTTC
size: .
J: TRBJ2-5
D: .
length: 14
V: TRBV7-9

CDR3: CSASDTRGSYNSPLHF
DNA: TGCAGTGCTAGTGATACCCGGGGATCCTATAATTCACCCCTCCACTTT
size: .
J: TRBJ1-6
D: .
length: 16
V: TRBV20-1

CDR3: CASSEPMYNEQFF
DNA: TGTGCCAGCAGTGAACCCATGTACAATGAGCAGTTCTTC
size: .
J: TRBJ2-1
D: .
length: 13
V: TRBV6-1

CDR3: CASSLDGTAADTQYF
DNA: TGCGCCAGCAGCTTGGATGGGACAGCCGCAGATACGCAGTATTTT
size: .
J: TRBJ2-3
D: TRBD1
length: 15
V: TRBV5-1

CDR3: CASSDSRLAATYNEQFF
DNA: TGTGCCAGCAGTGATTCTCGACTAGCGGCTACCTACAATGAGCAGTTCTTC
size: .
J: TRBJ2-1
D: TRBD2
length: 17
V: TRBV6-1

CDR3: CASGRGAGATYEQYF
DNA: TGCGCCAGCGGGAGGGGGGCAGGAGCTACCTACGAGCAGTACTTC
size: .
J: TRBJ2-7
D: .
length: 15
V: TRBV5-1

CDR3: CASWQYYNEQFF
DNA: TGTGCCAGTTGGCAGTACTACAATGAGCAGTTCTTC
size: .
J: TRBJ2-1
D: .
length: 12
V: TRBV27

CDR3: CASSDGGSSTDTQYF
DNA: TGTGCCAGCAGTGATGGGGGGTCTAGCACAGATACGCAGTATTTT
size: .
J: TRBJ2-3
D: .
length: 15
V: TRBV6-4

CDR3: CASSYVKTDYEQYF
DNA: TGTGCCAGCAGTTACGTTAAGACAGACTACGAGCAGTACTTC
size: once
J: TRBJ2-7
D: .
length: 14
V: TRBV6-2/TRBV6-3

CDR3: CASSVGEGDTQYF
DNA: TGTGCCAGCAGTGTCGGGGAGGGGGATACGCAGTATTTT
size: .
J: TRBJ2-3
D: TRBD2
length: 13
V: TRBV6-4

CDR3: CASSLAGGNYGYTF
DNA: TGTGCCAGCAGCTTAGCGGGCGGGAACTATGGCTACACCTTC
size: .
J: TRBJ1-2
D: .
length: 14
V: TRBV7-8

CDR3: CASNARGGNTEAFF
DNA: TGTGCCAGCAACGCAAGGGGGGGGAACACTGAAGCTTTCTTT
size: .
J: TRBJ1-1
D: .
length: 14
V: TRBV27

CDR3: CASSRNQGVGTDTQYF
DNA: TGCGCCAGCAGCCGAAACCAGGGAGTCGGCACAGATACGCAGTATTTT
size: .
J: TRBJ2-3
D: .
length: 16
V: TRBV4-1

CDR3: CASSAITGGDTEAFF
DNA: TGTGCCAGCTCAGCTATAACAGGGGGCGACACTGAAGCTTTCTTT
size: .
J: TRBJ1-1
D: TRBD1
length: 15
V: TRBV18

CDR3: CATWDRSGNTEAFF
DNA: TGTGCCACCTGGGACAGGAGCGGGAACACTGAAGCTTTCTTT
size: .
J: TRBJ1-1
D: TRBD1
length: 14
V: TRBV19

CDR3: CASSLLGQGNTEAFF
DNA: TGCGCCAGCAGCTTGCTGGGACAGGGTAACACTGAAGCTTTCTTT
size: .
J: TRBJ1-1
D: TRBD1
length: 15
V: TRBV5-1

CDR3: CASRRTDYGYTF
DNA: TGTGCCAGTAGGAGAACAGACTATGGCTACACCTTC
size: .
J: TRBJ1-2
D: .
length: 12
V: TRBV19

CDR3: CASSPVYRPNNNSPLHF
DNA: TGTGCCAGCTCACCGGTTTACAGACCGAATAATAATTCACCCCTCCACTTT
size: .
J: TRBJ1-6
D: .
length: 17
V: TRBV18

CDR3: CASSPSAGSEKLFF
DNA: TGTGCCAGCTCACCTTCGGCAGGGAGTGAAAAACTGTTTTTT
size: .
J: TRBJ1-4
D: .
length: 14
V: TRBV18

CDR3: CASSRVHGANVLTF
DNA: TGTGCCAGCAGCAGGGTACACGGGGCCAACGTCCTGACTTTC
size: .
J: TRBJ2-6
D: .
length: 14
V: TRBV9

CDR3: CASSLQQNQPQHF
DNA: TGTGCCAGCAGTTTACAGCAGAATCAGCCCCAGCATTTT
size: .
J: TRBJ1-5
D: .
length: 13
V: TRBV6-5

CDR3: CATSKELGELFF
DNA: TGTGCCACCAGCAAAGAGTTGGGGGAGCTGTTTTTT
size: .
J: TRBJ2-2
D: .
length: 12
V: TRBV15

CDR3: CASSPSRGPRGTQYF
DNA: TGTGCCAGCAGCCCCTCTCGGGGCCCACGGGGGACCCAGTACTTC
size: .
J: TRBJ2-5
D: .
length: 15
V: TRBV7-8

CDR3: CASSQDGGGVETQYF
DNA: TGCGCCAGCAGCCAAGACGGCGGGGGGGTTGAGACCCAGTACTTC
size: .
J: TRBJ2-5
D: TRBD2
length: 15
V: TRBV4-1

CDR3: CASSLSKGSYYGYTF
DNA: TGTGCCAGCAGTTTATCAAAGGGCTCCTACTATGGCTACACCTTC
size: .
J: TRBJ1-2
D: .
length: 15
V: TRBV27

CDR3: CASSEYRQARNTGELFF
DNA: TGTGCCAGCAGCGAATACAGACAGGCCCGGAACACCGGGGAGCTGTTTTTT
size: once
J: TRBJ2-2
D: .
length: 17
V: TRBV7-9

CDR3: CASSYRDEQYF
DNA: TGTGCCAGCAGTTACAGGGACGAGCAGTACTTC
size: .
J: TRBJ2-7
D: .
length: 11
V: TRBV6-6

CDR3: CASSLEGTGYEQYF
DNA: TGCGCCAGCAGCTTGGAAGGGACCGGCTACGAGCAGTACTTC
size: .
J: TRBJ2-7
D: .
length: 14
V: TRBV5-1

CDR3: CASSLLRNKNGYTF
DNA: TGTGCCAGCAGTTTGCTCAGAAATAAGAATGGCTACACCTTC
size: .
J: TRBJ1-2
D: .
length: 14
V: TRBV28

CDR3: CASSPLKTQETQYF
DNA: TGTGCCAGCAGCCCCCTTAAGACCCAAGAGACCCAGTACTTC
size: .
J: TRBJ2-5
D: .
length: 14
V: TRBV28

CDR3: CASSSAGGGLHEQFF
DNA: TGCGCCAGCAGCTCAGCGGGAGGTGGTTTGCATGAGCAGTTCTTC
size: .
J: TRBJ2-1
D: TRBD2
length: 15
V: TRBV5-1

CDR3: CASSLVAQLGAKNIQYF
DNA: TGTGCCAGCAGCCTCGTGGCCCAGCTAGGAGCCAAAAACATTCAGTACTTC
size: .
J: TRBJ2-4
D: .
length: 17
V: TRBV7-9

CDR3: CASSPSFATNEKLFF
DNA: TGTGCCAGCAGCCCGTCCTTTGCAACTAATGAAAAACTGTTTTTT
size: .
J: TRBJ1-4
D: .
length: 15
V: TRBV3-1/TRBV3-2

CDR3: CASSLRLAGGPVNTGELFF
DNA: TGTGCCAGCAGTTTAAGACTAGCGGGGGGGCCCGTGAACACCGGGGAGCTGTTTTTT
size: .
J: TRBJ2-2
D: TRBD2
length: 19
V: TRBV7-2

CDR3: CASSATSNYNEQFF
DNA: TGCGCCAGCAGCGCGACTAGCAATTACAATGAGCAGTTCTTC
size: .
J: TRBJ2-1
D: TRBD2
length: 14
V: TRBV5-1

CDR3: CATKGLGQETQYF
DNA: TGTGCCACAAAGGGGCTGGGCCAAGAGACCCAGTACTTC
size: few
J: TRBJ2-5
D: .
length: 13
V: TRBV7-8